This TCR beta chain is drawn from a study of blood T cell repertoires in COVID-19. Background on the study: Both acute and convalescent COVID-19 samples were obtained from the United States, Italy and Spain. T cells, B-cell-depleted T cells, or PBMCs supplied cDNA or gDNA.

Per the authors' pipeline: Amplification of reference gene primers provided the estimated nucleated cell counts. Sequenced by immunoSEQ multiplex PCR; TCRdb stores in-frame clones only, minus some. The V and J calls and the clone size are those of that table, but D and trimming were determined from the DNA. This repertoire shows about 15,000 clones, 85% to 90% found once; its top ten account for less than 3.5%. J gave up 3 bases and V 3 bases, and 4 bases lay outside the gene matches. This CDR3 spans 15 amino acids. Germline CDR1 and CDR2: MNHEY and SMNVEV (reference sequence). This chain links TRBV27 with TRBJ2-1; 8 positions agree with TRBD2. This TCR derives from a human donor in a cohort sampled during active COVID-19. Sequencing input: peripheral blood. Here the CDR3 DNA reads TGTGCCAGCAGTTTGGGGCGGGAGGTCTACAATGAGCAGTTCTTC. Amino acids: CASSLGREVYNEQFF.